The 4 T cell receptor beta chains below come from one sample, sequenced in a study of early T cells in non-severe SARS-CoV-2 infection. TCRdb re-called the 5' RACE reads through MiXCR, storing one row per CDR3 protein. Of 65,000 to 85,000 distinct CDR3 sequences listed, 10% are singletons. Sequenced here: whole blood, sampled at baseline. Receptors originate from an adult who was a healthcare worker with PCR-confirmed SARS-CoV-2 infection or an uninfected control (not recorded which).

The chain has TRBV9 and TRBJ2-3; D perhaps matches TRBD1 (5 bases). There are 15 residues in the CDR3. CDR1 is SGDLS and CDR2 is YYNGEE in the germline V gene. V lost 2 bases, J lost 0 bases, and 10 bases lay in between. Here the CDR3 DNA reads TGTGCCAGCAGCGTGACGACAGAGAGCACAGATACGCAGTATTTT. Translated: CASSVTTESTDTQYF.

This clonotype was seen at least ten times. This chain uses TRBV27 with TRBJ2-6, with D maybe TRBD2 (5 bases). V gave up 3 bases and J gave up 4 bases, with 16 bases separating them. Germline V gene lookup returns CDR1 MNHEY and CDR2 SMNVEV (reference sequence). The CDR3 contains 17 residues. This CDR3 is CASSFEGRFTGANVLTF. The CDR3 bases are TGTGCCAGCAGTTTTGAGGGAAGGTTCACAGGGGCCAACGTCCTGACTTTC.

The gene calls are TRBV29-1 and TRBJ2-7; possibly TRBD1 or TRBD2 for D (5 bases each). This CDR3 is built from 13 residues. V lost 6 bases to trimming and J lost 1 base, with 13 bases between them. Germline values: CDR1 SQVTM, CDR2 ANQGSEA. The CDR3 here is CSVGDVRSYEQYF. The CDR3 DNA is TGCAGCGTGGGGGACGTACGATCCTACGAGCAGTACTTC.

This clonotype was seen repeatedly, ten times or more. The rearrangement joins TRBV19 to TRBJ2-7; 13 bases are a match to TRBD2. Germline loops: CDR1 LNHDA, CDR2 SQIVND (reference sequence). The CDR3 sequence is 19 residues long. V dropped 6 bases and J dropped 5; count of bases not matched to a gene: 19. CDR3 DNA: TGTGCCAGTAGCCTCGAGGGGAGTCACCAAGGACTAGCGGGAGACGAGCAGTACTTC. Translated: CASSLEGSHQGLAGDEQYF.